These 14 T cell receptor beta chains were sequenced from one sample in a study of blood T cell repertoires in COVID-19. Sequencing used immunoSEQ multiplex PCR; TCRdb keeps in-frame clones, though not all of them. The sample contains just under 150,000 clones, around 87% of which appear only once. Sample: peripheral blood. Receptors were obtained from a woman between 45 and 60 years old with active or convalescent COVID-19.

The rearrangement links TRBV6-4 to TRBJ2-2, with a weak D call TRBD2 (6 bases). This CDR3 is 16 amino acids long. V dropped 6 bases and J dropped 0 bases, with 14 bases sitting between them. CDR1 MRHNA and CDR2 SNTAGT come from the germline V gene. CDR3 in amino acids: CASSKSAGTNTGELFF. The CDR3, as DNA: TGTGCCAGCAGCAAGTCGGCGGGGACGAACACCGGGGAGCTGTTTTTT.

This clone has a handful of counts. The rearrangement joins TRBV10-3 to TRBJ2-7; 11 nucleotides line up with TRBD1. Germline CDR1 is ENHRY and CDR2 is SYGVKD. The V and J ends lost 5 bases and 6 bases, in that order; junction bases with no gene match: 9. The length of the CDR3 is 15 residues. CDR3 DNA sequence: TGTGCCATCAGTCCTAATTCTGGACAGGGGGCCGAGCAGTACTTC. It is translated as CAISPNSGQGAEQYF.

In its sample, this clone was seen once. The J gene is TRBJ1-2, the V gene TRBV30; D call uncertain. In germline, CDR1 is GTSNPN, CDR2 SVGIG (reference sequence). This CDR3 spans 12 amino acids. V was cut by 2 bases and J by 3 bases, with 7 bases left in between. The CDR3 reads CAWSTGDYGYTF. The CDR3, as DNA: TGTGCCTGGAGTACCGGGGACTATGGCTACACCTTC.

The gene calls are TRBV10-3 and TRBJ1-2; D remains unclear. The V gene lost 5 bases and the J gene lost 7 bases, with 14 bases spanning the gap. Per germline, CDR1 ENHRY and CDR2 SYGVKD. CDR3 length: 13 amino acids. The CDR3 bases are TGTGCCATCAGTCCAGCAGGTGAAGGTGGCTACACCTTC. It codes for CAISPAGEGGYTF.

This clone was found once. This rearrangement joins TRBV3-1 (or the pseudogene TRBV3-2) to TRBJ2-3; tentatively, D is TRBD1 (6 bases). CDR3 length equals 18 residues. CDR1 is LGHDT and CDR2 is YNNKEL in the germline V gene (reference sequence). Trimming shortened V by 2 bases and J by 0 bases, and 18 bases separated the two germline ends. The CDR3 loop reads CASSQYRDIGPSTDTQYF. For the CDR3, the DNA is TGTGCCAGCAGCCAATACCGGGACATCGGTCCTAGCACAGATACGCAGTATTTT.

The count of this clone is one. V usage is TRBV4-3 and J usage is TRBJ1-6; 8 bases agree with TRBD1. The CDR3 consists of 15 residues. CDR1 LGHNA and CDR2 YSLEER come from the germline V gene. V shed 3 bases, J shed 9 bases, and the junction held 7 bases outside the gene matches. CDR3 region: CASSQATGGGSPLHF. CDR3 nucleotide sequence: TGCGCCAGCAGCCAGGCAACAGGGGGTGGTTCACCCCTCCACTTT.

V usage is TRBV6-5 and J usage is TRBJ1-2; D gene unclear. The germline V gene has CDR1 MNHEY and CDR2 SVGAGI. The V end was cut by 0 bases, the J end by 0 bases, with 11 bases between. The CDR3 spans 16 residues. CDR3 amino acids: CASSYSGSLANYGYTF. The CDR3 DNA is TGTGCCAGCAGTTACTCTGGTTCATTAGCTAACTATGGCTACACCTTC.

This rearrangement joins TRBV5-4 to TRBJ2-5; a possible D gene is TRBD2 (5 bases). There are 14 residues in the CDR3. From germline, CDR1 is SGHNT and CDR2 YYREEE (reference sequence). Trimming shortened V by 4 bases and J by 3 bases, and 13 bases separated the two germline ends. As DNA, the CDR3 is TGTGCCAGCAGCCAAGGACGGGGAGAAGAGACCCAGTACTTC. Translation: CASSQGRGEETQYF. Full variable domain (outside the CDR3, taken from reference TRBV5-4 and TRBJ2-5): ETGVTQSPTHLIKTRGQQVTLRCSSQSGHNTVSWYQQALGQGPQFIFQYYREEENGRGNFPPRFSGLQFPNYSSELNVNALELDDSALYLCASSQGRGEETQYFGPGTRLLVL.

The J gene is TRBJ2-1, the V gene TRBV20-1; TRBD2 might be the D (6 bases). The CDR3 extends over 10 amino acids. Deletions cut 5 bases from V and 9 bases from J, with 8 bases between. From germline, CDR1 is DFQATT and CDR2 SNEGSKA (reference sequence). In nucleotides, the CDR3 is TGCAGTGCTTACGGGAGTGAGCAGTTCTTC. Its protein is CSAYGSEQFF.

The chain carries TRBV7-2 and TRBJ2-3; the D gene is possibly TRBD1 (5 bases). The CDR3 is 15 amino acids. Germline-derived CDR1 and CDR2 are SGHTA and FQGNSA. V lost 5 bases to trimming and J lost 4 bases, with 16 bases between them. The CDR3 protein is CASSVGLVRADTQYF. The CDR3 bases are TGTGCCAGCAGCGTGGGGCTAGTTCGAGCAGATACGCAGTATTTT.

This chain uses TRBV7-3 with TRBJ1-1; TRBD1 is a possible D gene (6 bases). Between the trimmed V and J ends, which lost 2 bases and 4 bases, there was a span of 14 bases. The CDR3 is made up of 15 amino acids. CDR1 is SGHTA, CDR2 FQGTGA, per germline. The CDR3 region is CASSLSGGWSTEAFF. CDR3 coding DNA: TGTGCCAGCAGCTTATCGGGGGGCTGGAGCACTGAAGCTTTCTTT.

The chain recombines TRBV18 with TRBJ2-1; D uncertain. V was cut by 2 bases and J by 2 bases, with 7 bases left in between. In germline, CDR1 is KGHSH, CDR2 LQKENI. This CDR3 is built from 14 residues. This CDR3 reads CASSPSMTYNEQFF. CDR3 bases: TGTGCCAGCTCACCAAGCATGACCTACAATGAGCAGTTCTTC.

The chain carries TRBV5-1 and TRBJ1-5, with D possibly being TRBD1 (6 bases). Germline V gene data show CDR1 as SGHRS and CDR2 as YFSETQ. The CDR3 contains 16 residues. Trimming took 0 bases from V and 2 from J, leaving 12 bases between them. The CDR3 here is CASSLGDGGGNQPQHF. The CDR3 DNA reads TGCGCCAGCAGCTTGGGGGATGGGGGCGGCAATCAGCCCCAGCATTTT.

This sequence joins TRBV18 and TRBJ2-2; D might be TRBD2 (6 bases). The CDR3 spans 15 residues. The V gene's germline CDR1 is KGHSH and CDR2 LQKENI. The V end lost 3 bases, the J end lost 4 bases, and 12 bases lay between the germline ends. CDR3 sequence: CASSPSGAGTGELFF. The DNA of the CDR3 is TGTGCCAGCTCACCGAGCGGAGCGGGCACCGGGGAGCTGTTTTTT.